This T cell receptor (beta chain) was recorded in a study of OX40 agonist ivuxolimab in advanced cancers. In the study overall: Ivuxolimab, an antibody that agonizes OX40 (CD134), was administered to the patients. The patients received ivuxolimab by intravenous route every 2 weeks at 0.01 to 10 mg/kg. Study observations and caveats: Certain nonresponders additionally had low normalized T-cell clonal expansion.

The V gene lost 6 bases and the J gene lost 8 bases, with 10 bases spanning the gap. Germline V gene sequence: CDR1 DFQATT, CDR2 SNEGSKA (reference sequence). The CDR3 extends over 10 amino acids. The investigators sampled blood at baseline, at cycle 4 day 1, and at cycle 7 day 1. A word on this clone: Antigen unknown.

The repertoire was sequenced with immunoSEQ multiplex PCR; TCRdb's copy has only in-frame clones and lacks some. The table shows 83,000 or so clones, with 84% occurring only once. The receptor's source is an adult with an advanced solid tumor such as melanoma, head and neck, liver or kidney cancer. Sequences were derived from CD4+ or CD8+ T cells sorted from blood, sampled in a trial of the OX40 agonist ivuxolimab. This chain links TRBV20-1 with TRBJ1-1, with TRBD1 as a possible D gene (5 bases). The CDR3 spells CSASRDEAFF. The DNA of the CDR3 is TGCAGTGCCTCCAGGGACGAAGCTTTCTTT.